This T cell receptor (beta chain) was profiled in a study of blood T cell repertoires in COVID-19. For the study at large: Sites in the United States, Italy and Spain provided acute and convalescent COVID-19 samples. The cDNA or gDNA used as material had been derived from T cells, B-cell-depleted T cells, or PBMCs.

The ends lost 7 bases at V and 3 bases at J; junction bases unmatched: 3. Germline V gene sequence: CDR1 SQVTM, CDR2 ANQGSEA. The CDR3 spans 12 residues. This clone was counted a single time. Profiled with immunoSEQ multiplex PCR; TCRdb holds only in-frame clones, not every one. The sample yields about 82,000 clones, around 82% seen once. The chain links TRBV29-1 to TRBJ2-7; 10 nucleotides align to TRBD1. The specimen sequenced was peripheral blood. This receptor was identified in a man between 60 and 70 years old with COVID-19, enrolled during active disease. CDR3 in amino acids: CSAGDRGYEQYF. DNA for the CDR3: TGCAGCGCCGGGGACAGGGGCTACGAGCAGTACTTC.